This T cell receptor (beta chain) was retrieved from a study of T-cell memory formation after mild COVID-19. Across the whole study: TCR clusters were mostly confined to one donor each. Study-level results: Researchers report contracting CD4+ clones mostly in CM and EM, with CD8+ clones in EMRA.

Remarks on this clonotype: Antigen specificity is unknown.

MiXCR, applied by TCRdb to the 5' RACE reads, yields one record per CDR3 protein. There are about 470,000 distinct CDR3 sequences in the sample; around a sixth occur only once, and over 9% lies in the top ten. Trimming cost V 2 bases and J 9 bases, with 5 bases left between them. CDR3 length equals 11 residues. Germline V gene sequence: CDR1 SGHDN, CDR2 FVKESK. The chain links TRBV14 to TRBJ2-1; D remains ambiguous. Sequencing was done on a sample of PBMCs or a T cell subset sorted from them (not recorded which). The receptor comes from an adult woman who had mild COVID-19 (a few samples of this study predate the infection). Cell type and time point are not known. CDR3 bases: TGTGCCAGCAGCCAATTGGTTGAGCAGTTCTTC. This gives the protein CASSQLVEQFF.